Listed below are T cell receptor beta chains from one sample, sequenced in a study of T cell responses to AZD1222 COVID-19 vaccine. Sequencing was performed with immunoSEQ multiplex PCR; in TCRdb, only in-frame clones are kept and a portion is missing. Here the sample spans approximately 170,000 clones, under 95% being singletons. Source: peripheral blood, taken on day 0 of AZD1222 vaccination. These receptors all come from an adult in good health. CDR3s include the opening cysteine and the closing phenylalanine or tryptophan. The D gene is left open where the match is weak. Clone sizes are given selectively: once, few, many, or a class where the clone is expanded.

D: TRBD2; V: TRBV19; size: -; J: TRBJ2-2; CDR3: CASSIVGLAGASGELFF; DNA: TGTGCCAGTAGTATAGTGGGACTAGCGGGAGCATCGGGGGAGCTGTTTTTT
D: TRBD1; V: TRBV30; size: -; J: TRBJ2-7; CDR3: CAAGQGAQEQYF; DNA: TGTGCTGCAGGACAGGGGGCGCAAGAGCAGTACTTC
D: -; V: TRBV28; size: few; J: TRBJ1-4; CDR3: CASMRGGEKLFF; DNA: TGTGCCAGCATGCGAGGAGGGGAAAAACTGTTTTTT
D: -; V: TRBV20-1; size: -; J: TRBJ1-2; CDR3: CSARAGGGYTF; DNA: TGCAGTGCTAGAGCCGGGGGGGGCTACACCTTC
D: -; V: TRBV28; size: -; J: TRBJ2-3; CDR3: CASLERSTDTQYF; DNA: TGTGCCAGCCTGGAGCGGAGCACAGATACGCAGTATTTT
D: -; V: TRBV6-6; size: -; J: TRBJ1-4; CDR3: CASSYGGEKLFF; DNA: TGTGCCAGCAGTTACGGGGGAGAAAAACTGTTTTTT
D: -; V: TRBV18; size: -; J: TRBJ2-2; CDR3: CASSPGVANTGELFF; DNA: TGTGCCAGCTCACCAGGTGTGGCGAACACCGGGGAGCTGTTTTTT
D: -; V: TRBV3-1/TRBV3-2; size: -; J: TRBJ1-3; CDR3: CASSQFLNSGNTIYF; DNA: TGTGCCAGCAGCCAATTCCTCAACTCTGGAAACACCATATATTTT
D: TRBD2; V: TRBV24-1; size: -; J: TRBJ2-1; CDR3: CATSERRIAGHNEQFF; DNA: TGTGCCACCAGTGAGAGAAGGATAGCGGGCCACAATGAGCAGTTCTTC
D: -; V: TRBV19; size: -; J: TRBJ2-2; CDR3: CASSPGFSTGELFF; DNA: TGTGCCAGTAGTCCAGGGTTCAGCACCGGGGAGCTGTTTTTT
D: -; V: TRBV28; size: -; J: TRBJ1-1; CDR3: CASSLSGLGKLNTEAFF; DNA: TGTGCCAGCAGTTTATCGGGTCTAGGAAAGTTGAACACTGAAGCTTTCTTT
D: TRBD1; V: TRBV27; size: -; J: TRBJ1-2; CDR3: CASSEDRGQGIGGYTF; DNA: TGTGCCAGCAGCGAAGACAGGGGGCAGGGTATTGGTGGCTACACCTTC
D: TRBD2; V: TRBV28; size: -; J: TRBJ2-2; CDR3: CASSSGGNTGELFF; DNA: TGTGCCAGCAGTAGCGGGGGTAACACCGGGGAGCTGTTTTTT
D: -; V: TRBV28; size: -; J: TRBJ2-7; CDR3: CASSLGLNRVDEQYF; DNA: TGTGCCAGCAGTTTGGGTTTGAACAGGGTGGACGAGCAGTACTTC
D: -; V: TRBV7-2; size: -; J: TRBJ2-7; CDR3: CASSFRIASSYEQYF; DNA: TGTGCCAGCAGCTTTCGGATAGCGAGCTCCTACGAGCAGTACTTC
D: -; V: TRBV30; size: once; J: TRBJ1-5; CDR3: CAWSAASGGAQPQHF; DNA: TGTGCCTGGAGTGCAGCGAGTGGGGGGGCTCAGCCCCAGCATTTT
D: TRBD1; V: TRBV27; size: -; J: TRBJ2-7; CDR3: CASSLKGQGRNYEQYF; DNA: TGTGCCAGCAGTTTAAAGGGACAGGGACGGAACTACGAGCAGTACTTC
D: TRBD2; V: TRBV29-1; size: -; J: TRBJ2-7; CDR3: CSVEMGGPVYEQYF; DNA: TGCAGCGTTGAAATGGGAGGGCCAGTCTACGAGCAGTACTTC
D: -; V: TRBV30; size: -; J: TRBJ2-5; CDR3: CAWSGAEVGTQYF; DNA: TGTGCCTGGAGTGGGGCGGAGGTGGGGACCCAGTACTTC
D: -; V: TRBV30; size: -; J: TRBJ1-2; CDR3: CAWSVPGGYGYTF; DNA: TGTGCCTGGAGTGTGCCGGGGGGCTATGGCTACACCTTC
D: TRBD2; V: TRBV7-2; size: -; J: TRBJ2-1; CDR3: CASSFPLAGGVSSYNEQFF; DNA: TGTGCCAGCAGCTTCCCACTAGCGGGGGGAGTTTCCTCCTACAATGAGCAGTTCTTC
D: -; V: TRBV18; size: -; J: TRBJ2-2; CDR3: CASSPRQENTGELFF; DNA: TGTGCCAGCTCACCACGGCAAGAGAACACCGGGGAGCTGTTTTTT